This TCR beta chain was sequenced during a study of T-cell reconstitution after alpha-beta-depleted transplantation in children. TCRbeta library construction was performed incorporating unique molecular identifiers. TCRdb re-called the PCR reads through MiXCR, storing one row per CDR3 protein. The table lists a few hundred thousand distinct CDR3 sequences, approximately 9.8% of them singletons, with around 5.1% in the top ten. Many counts were recorded for this clonotype. Germline loops: CDR1 SGHTA, CDR2 FQGNSA. With 0 bases removed from V and 4 bases from J, the gap between germline ends came to 15 bases. The CDR3 extends over 16 amino acids.

The chain employs TRBV7-2 and TRBJ1-1; tentatively, D is TRBD1 (5 bases). This specimen was PBMCs from the stem cell graft donor, taken from the stem cell graft. This receptor was identified in a human donor who donated a stem cell graft to a child with SCID. DNA for the CDR3: TGTGCCAGCAGCTTAGCGGGTTGGGGGACCACCACTGAAGCTTTCTTT. Protein product: CASSLAGWGTTTEAFF.